This is a list of T cell receptor beta chains from one sample in a study of CD8 T cells in Susac syndrome. TCRdb redid the calling of the immunoSEQ multiplex PCR reads with MiXCR, one entry per CDR3 protein. The repertoire holds 150,000 to 200,000 distinct CDR3 sequences, with approximately 95% as singletons. Sequenced: CD4+ T cells from PBMCs. Receptors were obtained from a human donor in good health. Both conserved end residues are part of each CDR3. A D gene is named only where the DNA matches it firmly. For some rows the clone size is stated as once, few or many, or as a class when expanded; others skip it.

TRBV27	TRBD1	TRBJ2-7	.	CASSPGQGWEHEQYF	TGTGCCAGCAGTCCAGGACAGGGGTGGGAGCACGAGCAGTACTTC
TRBV29-1	.	TRBJ2-3	few	CSAGPGGSDTQYF	TGCAGCGCCGGGCCCGGTGGATCAGATACGCAGTATTTT
TRBV20-1	.	TRBJ1-2	.	CSASRAGDSNYGYTF	TGCAGTGCTAGCAGGGCAGGCGACAGCAACTATGGCTACACCTTC
TRBV4-3	.	TRBJ2-7	.	CASSQDLEVYEQYF	TGCGCCAGCAGCCAAGATCTGGAAGTCTACGAGCAGTACTTC
TRBV12-3/TRBV12-4	.	TRBJ2-7	.	CASRQENEQYF	TGTGCCAGCAGACAGGAAAACGAGCAGTACTTC
TRBV20-1	.	TRBJ1-2	.	CSAERAEANYGYTF	TGCAGTGCCGAGCGGGCCGAAGCTAACTATGGCTACACCTTC
TRBV29-1	.	TRBJ2-2	.	CSVVGGRDTGELFF	TGCAGCGTTGTTGGAGGGAGAGACACCGGGGAGCTGTTTTTT
TRBV9	.	TRBJ2-7	.	CASSPRDKGSYEQYF	TGTGCCAGCAGCCCCCGGGACAAGGGGAGCTACGAGCAGTACTTC
TRBV13	.	TRBJ1-5	.	CASSFQGSQPQHF	TGTGCCAGCAGCTTTCAGGGATCCCAGCCCCAGCATTTT
TRBV3-1	.	TRBJ2-7	.	CASSQGSEGHEQYF	TGTGCCAGCAGCCAAGGAAGTGAGGGGCACGAGCAGTACTTC